This entry features one T cell receptor (beta chain) sequence. This may be a read error: a much more frequent sequence differs by one nucleotide. Patients aged 18 to 65 had newly diagnosed hyperthyroidism that had lasted under 2 months. The CDR3 contains 13 residues. Germline V gene data show CDR1 as MDHEN and CDR2 as SYDVKM. V was shortened by 9 bases and J by 0 bases, with 11 bases between the two germline ends. The source material, RNA transcripts, was used to amplify TCR beta CDR3 regions. First-round RT-PCR targeting the TCR CDR3 was performed with the HTBI primer set. Via MiXCR, TCRdb re-called the multiplex PCR reads, giving one row per CDR3 protein. Altogether about 200,000 distinct CDR3 sequences are present, about a sixth being singletons, with the ten largest covering around 50%. The sample originates from a study of T cells in Graves' hyperthyroidism and ophthalmopathy.

Sequenced: blood. The chain is built from TRBV28 and TRBJ1-2; D unclear. This receptor was identified in a man in his forties or fifties with Graves' hyperthyroidism. As DNA, the CDR3 is TGTGCCAGTCTTTGGACTACTAACTATGGCTACACCTTC. It yields the protein CASLWTTNYGYTF.